This TCR beta chain was documented in a study of blood T cell repertoires in COVID-19. Overall study: Acute-phase and convalescent COVID-19 samples originated in the United States, Italy and Spain. PBMCs, B-cell-depleted T cells, or T cells provided the cDNA or gDNA that made up the material.

This clone was detected only a few times. Seattle's cohort entered during active infection and was followed longitudinally. Trimming removed 5 bases at V and 7 bases at J, with 11 bases between. The CDR3 loop spans 12 amino acids. Per germline, CDR1 SEHNR and CDR2 FQNEAQ (reference sequence). Original processing notes: Reference gene primer amplification gave estimated nucleated cell counts. Some clones are missing from TCRdb's copy, which holds only in-frame ones; the method was immunoSEQ multiplex PCR. V and J calls and clone size follow that table, whereas D and trimming were derived from the DNA. The data contain 150,000 to 180,000 clones, around 83% of them seen just once; the ten biggest clones take up over 10%.

The receptor was derived from a woman in her sixties with COVID-19, enrolled during active disease. The sequenced sample consisted of peripheral blood. The chain has TRBV7-9 and TRBJ1-1; a possible D gene is TRBD1 (6 bases). The CDR3 DNA reads TGTGCCAGCAGCAATGGACAGAGTGAAGCTTTCTTT. Translating it yields CASSNGQSEAFF. The full variable domain, with the rest looked up from reference TRBV7-9 and TRBJ1-1, is DTGVSQNPRHKITKRGQNVTFRCDPISEHNRLYWYRQTLGQGPEFLTYFQNEAQLEKSRLLSDRFSAERPKGSFSTLEIQRTEQGDSAMYLCASSNGQSEAFFGQGTRLTVV.